This TCR beta chain was captured by sequencing in a study of cytomegalovirus exposure and HLA in healthy donors. For the study at large: Findings of an earlier analysis included around 120 million unique TCR beta sequences from 180 million or so T cells. Counted in an early data release were 65 million to 100 million unique TCRs from HLA-typed donors.

V lost 3 bases to trimming and J lost 3 bases; unmatched junction nucleotides: 3. Germline V CDR1 and CDR2: PRHDT, FYEKMQ (reference sequence). The CDR3 contains 14 residues. On this clone itself: Its specificity is not known.

Study results and caveats: A prior analysis recorded that most TCR beta V segments were productive about 87% or about 30% of the time.

The PCR employed 60 Vbeta primers together with 13 Jbeta primers. Produced via immunoSEQ multiplex PCR; TCRdb's table is partial and in-frame only. The table includes roughly 150,000 clones, 70% to 90% detected once. The source is a male donor in good health and CMV-seronegative. The rearrangement links TRBV13 to TRBJ2-7; 9 positions match TRBD1. Material: PBMCs. The CDR3 loop is CASSFGTGRYEQYF. The DNA of the CDR3 is TGTGCCAGCAGCTTCGGGACAGGGCGCTACGAGCAGTACTTC.